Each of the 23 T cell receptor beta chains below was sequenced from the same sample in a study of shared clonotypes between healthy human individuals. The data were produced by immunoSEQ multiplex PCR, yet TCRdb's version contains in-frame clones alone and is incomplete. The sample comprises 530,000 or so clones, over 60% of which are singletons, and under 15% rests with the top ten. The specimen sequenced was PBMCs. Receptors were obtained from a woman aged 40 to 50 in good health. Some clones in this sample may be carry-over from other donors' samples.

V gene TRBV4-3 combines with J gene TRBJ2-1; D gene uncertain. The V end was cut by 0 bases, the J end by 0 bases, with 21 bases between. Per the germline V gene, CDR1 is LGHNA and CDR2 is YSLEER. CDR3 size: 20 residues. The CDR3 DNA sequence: TGCGCCAGCAGCCAAGATGTCCTGACTCAATATAGGAGCTCCTACAATGAGCAGTTCTTC. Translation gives CASSQDVLTQYRSSYNEQFF.

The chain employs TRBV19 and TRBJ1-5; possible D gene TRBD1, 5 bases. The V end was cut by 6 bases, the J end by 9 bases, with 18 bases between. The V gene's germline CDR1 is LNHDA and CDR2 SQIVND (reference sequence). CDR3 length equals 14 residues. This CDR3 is CASREQAGQGPQHF. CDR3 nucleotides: TGTGCCAGTAGAGAACAGGCCGGTCAGGGGCCCCAGCATTTT.

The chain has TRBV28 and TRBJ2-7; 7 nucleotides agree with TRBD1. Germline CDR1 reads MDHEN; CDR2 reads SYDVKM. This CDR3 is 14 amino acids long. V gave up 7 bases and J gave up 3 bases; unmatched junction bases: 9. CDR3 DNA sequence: TGTGCCAGCAACCCACCGGGACAGAACTACGAGCAGTACTTC. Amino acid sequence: CASNPPGQNYEQYF.

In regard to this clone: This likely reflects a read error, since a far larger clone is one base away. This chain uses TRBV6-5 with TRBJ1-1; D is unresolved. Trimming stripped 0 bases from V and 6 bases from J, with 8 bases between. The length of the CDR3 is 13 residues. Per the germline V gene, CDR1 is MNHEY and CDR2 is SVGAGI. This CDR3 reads CASSYSISAEAFF. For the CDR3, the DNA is TGTGCCAGCAGTTACTCTATCAGCGCTGAAGCTTTCTTT.

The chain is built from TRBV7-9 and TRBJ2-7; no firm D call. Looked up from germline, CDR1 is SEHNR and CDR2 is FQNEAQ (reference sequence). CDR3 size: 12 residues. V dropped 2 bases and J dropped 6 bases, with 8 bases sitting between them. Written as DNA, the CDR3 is TGTGCCAGCAGCTTATGGTCGGTCGAGCAGTACTTC. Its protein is CASSLWSVEQYF.

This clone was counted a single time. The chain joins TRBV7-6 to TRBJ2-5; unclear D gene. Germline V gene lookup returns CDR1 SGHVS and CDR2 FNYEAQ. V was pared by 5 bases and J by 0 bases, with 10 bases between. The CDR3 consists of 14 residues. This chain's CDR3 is CASSHPRHQETQYF. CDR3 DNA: TGTGCCAGCAGCCATCCAAGGCACCAAGAGACCCAGTACTTC.

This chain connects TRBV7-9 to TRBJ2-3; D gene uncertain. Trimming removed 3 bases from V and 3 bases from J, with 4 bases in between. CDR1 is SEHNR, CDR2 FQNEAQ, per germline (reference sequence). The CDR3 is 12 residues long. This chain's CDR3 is CASSFWTDTQYF. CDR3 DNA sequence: TGTGCCAGCAGCTTTTGGACAGATACGCAGTATTTT.

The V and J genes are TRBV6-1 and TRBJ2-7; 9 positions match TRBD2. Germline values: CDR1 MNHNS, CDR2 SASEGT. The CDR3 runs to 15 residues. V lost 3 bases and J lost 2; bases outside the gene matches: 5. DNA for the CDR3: TGTGCCAGCAGTGATCGGGTAGCGGGAGCCTACGAGCAGTACTTC. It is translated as CASSDRVAGAYEQYF.

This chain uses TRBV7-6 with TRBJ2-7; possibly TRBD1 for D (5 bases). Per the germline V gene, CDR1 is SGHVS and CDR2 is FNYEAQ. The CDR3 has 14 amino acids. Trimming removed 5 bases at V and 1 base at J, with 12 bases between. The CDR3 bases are TGTGCCAGCAGCATGGGGCAAGGTTCCTACGAGCAGTACTTC. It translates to CASSMGQGSYEQYF.

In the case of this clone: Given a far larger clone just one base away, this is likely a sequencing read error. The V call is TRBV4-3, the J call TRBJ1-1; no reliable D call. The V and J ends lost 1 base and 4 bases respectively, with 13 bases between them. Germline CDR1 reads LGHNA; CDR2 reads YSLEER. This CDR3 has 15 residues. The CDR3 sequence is CASSQAGSHPTEAFF. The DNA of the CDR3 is TGCGCCAGCAGCCAAGCGGGCAGTCACCCCACTGAAGCTTTCTTT.

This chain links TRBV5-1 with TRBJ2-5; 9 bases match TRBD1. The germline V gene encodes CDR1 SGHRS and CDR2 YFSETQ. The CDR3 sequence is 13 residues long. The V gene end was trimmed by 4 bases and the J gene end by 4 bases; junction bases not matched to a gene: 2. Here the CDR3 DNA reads TGCGCCAGCAGCACAGGGGGCGCAGAGACCCAGTACTTC. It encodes CASSTGGAETQYF.

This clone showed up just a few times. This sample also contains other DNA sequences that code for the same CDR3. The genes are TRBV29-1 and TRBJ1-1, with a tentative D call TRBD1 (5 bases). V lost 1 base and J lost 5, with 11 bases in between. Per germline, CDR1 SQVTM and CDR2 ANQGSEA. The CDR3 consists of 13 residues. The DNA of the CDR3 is TGCAGCGTTGAAGCTGGGGGTTGGACTGAAGCTTTCTTT. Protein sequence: CSVEAGGWTEAFF. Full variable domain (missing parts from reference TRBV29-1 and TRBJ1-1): SAVISQKPSRDICQRGTSLTIQCQVDSQVTMMFWYRQQPGQSLTLIATANQGSEATYESGFVIDKFPISRPNLTFSTLTVSNMSPEDSSIYLCSVEAGGWTEAFFGQGTRLTVV.

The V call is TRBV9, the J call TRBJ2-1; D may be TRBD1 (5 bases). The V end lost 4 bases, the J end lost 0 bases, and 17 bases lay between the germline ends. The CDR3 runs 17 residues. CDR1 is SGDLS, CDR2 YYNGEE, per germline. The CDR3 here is CASSRRGGASSYNEQFF. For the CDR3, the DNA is TGTGCCAGCAGCCGTAGGGGCGGAGCAAGCTCCTACAATGAGCAGTTCTTC.

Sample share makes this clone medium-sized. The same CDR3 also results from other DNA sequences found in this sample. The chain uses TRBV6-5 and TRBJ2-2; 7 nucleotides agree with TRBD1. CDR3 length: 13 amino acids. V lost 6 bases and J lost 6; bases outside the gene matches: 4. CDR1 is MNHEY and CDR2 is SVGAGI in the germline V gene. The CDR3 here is CASSTGDAGELFF. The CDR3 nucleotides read TGTGCCAGCAGCACAGGGGACGCCGGGGAGCTGTTTTTT.

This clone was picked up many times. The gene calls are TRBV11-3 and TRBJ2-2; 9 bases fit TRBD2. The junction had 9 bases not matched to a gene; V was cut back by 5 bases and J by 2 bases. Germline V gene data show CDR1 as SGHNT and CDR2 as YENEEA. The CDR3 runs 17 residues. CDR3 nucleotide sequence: TGTGCCAGCAGCCGGCGGGAGGGGTTCGCTAACACCGGGGAGCTGTTTTTT. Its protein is CASSRREGFANTGELFF.

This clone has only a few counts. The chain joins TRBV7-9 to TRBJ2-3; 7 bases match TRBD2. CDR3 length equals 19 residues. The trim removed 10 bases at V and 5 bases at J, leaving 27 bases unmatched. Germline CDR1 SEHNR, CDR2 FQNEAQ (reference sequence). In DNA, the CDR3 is TGTGCCACCCACCTAACCGGGGTCATGCTGGCGGGAGCGTTAGATACGCAGTATTTT. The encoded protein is CATHLTGVMLAGALDTQYF.

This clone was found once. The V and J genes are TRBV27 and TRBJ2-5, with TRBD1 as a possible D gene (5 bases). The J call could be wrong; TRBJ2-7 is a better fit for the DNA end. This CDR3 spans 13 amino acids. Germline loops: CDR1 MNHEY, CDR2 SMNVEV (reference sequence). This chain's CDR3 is CASSLSAGPEQYF. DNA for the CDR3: TGTGCCAGCAGTTTATCTGCAGGGCCCGAGCAGTACTTC.

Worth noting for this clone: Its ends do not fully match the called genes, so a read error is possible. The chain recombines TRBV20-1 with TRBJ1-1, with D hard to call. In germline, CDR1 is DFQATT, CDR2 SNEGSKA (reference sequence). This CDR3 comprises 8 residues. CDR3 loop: CGAPLAFF. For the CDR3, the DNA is TGCGGTGCCCCGCTAGCTTTCTTT.

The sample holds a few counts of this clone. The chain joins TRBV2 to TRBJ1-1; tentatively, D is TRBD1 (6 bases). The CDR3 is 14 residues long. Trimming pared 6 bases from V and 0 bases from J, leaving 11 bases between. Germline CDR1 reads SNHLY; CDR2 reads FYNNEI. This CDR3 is CASRPQGLNTEAFF. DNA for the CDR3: TGTGCCAGCAGGCCCCAGGGGCTGAACACTGAAGCTTTCTTT.

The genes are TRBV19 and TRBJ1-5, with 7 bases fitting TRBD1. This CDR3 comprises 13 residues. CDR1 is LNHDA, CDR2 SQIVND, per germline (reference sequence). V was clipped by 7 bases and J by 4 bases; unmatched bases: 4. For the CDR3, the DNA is TGTGCCAGTACGAGACAGGGAAATCAGCCCCAGCATTTT. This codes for CASTRQGNQPQHF. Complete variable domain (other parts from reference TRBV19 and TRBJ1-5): DGGITQSPKYLFRKEGQNVTLSCEQNLNHDAMYWYRQDPGQGLRLIYYSQIVNDFQKGDIAEGYSVSREKKESFPLTVTSAQKNPTAFYLCASTRQGNQPQHFGDGTRLSIL.

The CDR3 spells CASSQVLVDYEQYF. CDR3 coding DNA: TGTGCCAGCAGCCAAGTACTGGTCGATTACGAGCAGTACTTC. The V and J genes are TRBV4-2 and TRBJ2-7; D call uncertain. Trimming took off 1 base at V and 4 bases at J, with 11 bases between the two ends. CDR3 length equals 14 residues. Germline CDR1 is LGHNA and CDR2 is YNFKEQ.

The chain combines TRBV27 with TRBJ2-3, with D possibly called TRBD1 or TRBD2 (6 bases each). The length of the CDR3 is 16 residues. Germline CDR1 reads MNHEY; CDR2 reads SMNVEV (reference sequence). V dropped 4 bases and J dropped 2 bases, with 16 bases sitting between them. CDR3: CASSWGASDNTDTQYF. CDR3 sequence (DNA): TGTGCCAGCAGTTGGGGGGCTAGCGATAACACAGATACGCAGTATTTT.

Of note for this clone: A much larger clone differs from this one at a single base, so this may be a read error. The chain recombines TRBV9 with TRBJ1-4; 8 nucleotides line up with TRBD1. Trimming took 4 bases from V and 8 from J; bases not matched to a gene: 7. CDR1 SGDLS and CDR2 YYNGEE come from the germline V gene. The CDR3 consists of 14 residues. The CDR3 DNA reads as TGTGCCAGCAGCCCCCGGACAGGGCAGGAAAAACTGTTTTTT. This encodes CASSPRTGQEKLFF.